This T cell receptor (beta chain) appears in the sequencing data of a study of blood T cell repertoires in COVID-19 (dated by TCRdb to the early 2020s). Turning to the overall study: Samples from collaborators originated in the United States, Italy and Spain and spanned both the acute and convalescent phases of COVID-19. The material from the prospective study consisted of cDNA or gDNA derived from T cells, B-cell-depleted T cells, or PBMCs. Deeply sampled blood TCRbeta repertoires from subjects exposed to, actively infected with, or recovered from COVID-19 were included in the dataset. The repertoires were released in a freely available public database meant as a resource for research on the immune response to SARS-CoV-2. The samples were drawn from the first 160 participants of the ongoing ImmuneRACE study and from more than 1,000 subjects provided by 6 global collaborators. The sample metadata nearly always contained a de-identified subject ID, COVID-19 status, age in years and sex. Where available, HLA class I and class II types were obtained from metadata supplied by the sample provider rather than from assay-based typing. Here is what the overall study found, with its caveats: The amount of clinical and demographic metadata varied by source and participant and was provided uncurated.

Turning to this clone: Its binding antigen is unknown. Per-nucleotide qualities are absent, and no much larger clonotype sits a single base away.

V is clipped by 4 bases and J by 1 base, and the sequence between their germline boundaries is 8 bases long. From the cysteine up to the phenylalanine, the CDR3 has a length of 15 residues. Here the CDR3 DNA is all that survives: 45 bases in frame from base 1. Per the germline V gene, SNHLY is the CDR1 and FYNNEI is the CDR2. At one collaborating source in Seattle, patients were enrolled during active infection and were followed longitudinally through the course of disease. Whole blood was collected in K2EDTA tubes by collaborating institutions according to the institutions' own protocols. For TCRbeta analysis, collaborator samples were shipped as frozen whole blood, as isolated PBMCs, or as DNA extracted from either sample type. The immunoSEQ Assay, a bias-controlled multiplex PCR, was used to amplify TCRbeta CDR3 regions from genomic DNA. Per the authors' processing: Nucleated cell counts per sample were estimated from amplification of reference gene primers within the assay. To quantify the absolute abundance of each unique TCRbeta CDR3 rearrangement, sequence reads were collapsed and filtered. For each sample, productive Simpson clonality was calculated as the square root of Simpson's diversity index over productive rearrangements. Held by TCRdb, this immuneACCESS table contains in-frame sequences only and omits some clones. Under half of the omission traces to an unresolved V gene where checked; the cause of the rest is unknown. Clone size and V and J calls were adopted from that table, with D and trimming inferred from the DNA. The sample profile shows 150,000 to 200,000 clones; roughly 84% of them were found once. More than 14% of the sample goes to the ten largest clones.

The V and J genes are TRBV2 and TRBJ2-6; the D gene cannot be named for sure. The TCR comes from a woman in her sixties or seventies with COVID-19, enrolled during active disease. The sample taken for sequencing was peripheral blood. The CDR3 protein is CASSATLSGANVLTF. The base sequence is TGTGCCAGCAGTGCAACCCTATCTGGGGCCAACGTCCTGACTTTC.